These T cell receptor beta chains were read from a single sample in a study of blood T cell repertoires in COVID-19. Sequencing used immunoSEQ multiplex PCR; TCRdb keeps in-frame clones, though not all of them. The repertoire consists of around 250,000 clones, with about 89% occurring once and the leading ten covering 1.2%. The sequenced sample consisted of PBMCs or T cells enriched from blood (not recorded which). These receptors were collected from a human donor in a cohort exposed to, infected with or recovered from COVID-19 (not recorded which). The donor label of this sample is uncertain. Both conserved end residues are part of each CDR3. D genes are given only for firm matches. Size is stated for part of the rows, as once, few or many counts, or as a class when the clone is expanded.

v_gene	abundance	d_gene	j_gene	CDR3aa	CDR3nt
TRBV19	.	TRBD2	TRBJ2-3	CASADRGGTDTQYF	TGTGCCAGCGCGGATCGGGGGGGCACAGATACGCAGTATTTT
TRBV18	.	.	TRBJ2-7	CASSPGGNFVEYF	TGTGCCAGCTCACCAGGAGGGAATTTTGTCGAGTACTTC
TRBV18	.	TRBD1	TRBJ2-2	CASSLKNPGTGGTGELFF	TGTGCCAGCTCACTCAAAAACCCCGGGACAGGGGGCACCGGGGAGCTGTTTTTT
TRBV29-1	once	.	TRBJ1-1	CSAHLVPGANTEAFF	TGCAGCGCCCACTTAGTCCCAGGGGCCAACACTGAAGCTTTCTTT
TRBV7-2	.	.	TRBJ1-2	CASRPPRWTETNYGYTF	TGTGCCAGCAGACCACCCCGGTGGACAGAGACTAACTATGGCTACACCTTC
TRBV4-3	.	.	TRBJ2-2	CASSQEYPPPDGDTGELFF	TGCGCCAGCAGCCAAGAGTATCCGCCTCCCGACGGGGACACCGGGGAGCTGTTTTTT
TRBV11-2	.	.	TRBJ1-3	CASSFKITGTGNTIYF	TGTGCCAGCAGCTTTAAAATAACAGGGACTGGAAACACCATATATTTT
TRBV9	.	.	TRBJ2-5	CASSSPPQETQYF	TGTGCCAGCAGCTCCCCCCCTCAAGAGACCCAGTACTTC
TRBV11-1	.	.	TRBJ1-3	CASSLALPPENTIYF	TGTGCCAGCAGCTTAGCGCTCCCACCCGAGAACACCATATATTTT
TRBV10-1	.	TRBD1	TRBJ1-2	CASSRKIRQGNYGYTF	TGCGCCAGCTCCCGGAAGATTAGACAGGGTAACTATGGCTACACCTTC
TRBV6-1	.	TRBD1	TRBJ2-7	CASSDRDSSYEQYF	TGTGCCAGCAGTGACCGGGACAGCTCCTACGAGCAGTACTTC
TRBV7-2	.	TRBD2	TRBJ2-7	CASSTRTSRPYEQYF	TGTGCCAGCAGCACCCGGACTAGCCGTCCCTACGAGCAGTACTTC
TRBV25-1	.	TRBD1	TRBJ2-7	CASSGLDRVGYEQYF	TGTGCCAGCAGTGGACTGGACAGGGTTGGCTACGAGCAGTACTTC
TRBV7-3	.	TRBD1	TRBJ1-5	CASSSPGTGFYSNQPQHF	TGTGCCAGCAGCTCGCCCGGGACAGGGTTTTATAGCAATCAGCCCCAGCATTTT
TRBV27	.	.	TRBJ1-5	CASSLGGGTQHF	TGTGCCAGCAGTTTGGGGGGTGGGACCCAGCATTTT
TRBV5-1	.	TRBD1	TRBJ2-7	CASSLLSDRKYEQYF	TGCGCCAGCAGCTTGCTTTCGGACAGGAAATACGAGCAGTACTTC
TRBV19	.	TRBD1	TRBJ1-2	CASSQGDSSYTF	TGTGCCAGTAGCCAGGGGGACTCCTCGTACACCTTC
TRBV6-5	.	.	TRBJ1-2	CASSPDTYYGYTF	TGTGCCAGCAGTCCGGACACCTACTATGGCTACACCTTC
TRBV13	.	TRBD2	TRBJ2-1	CASSSGLAGGNEQFF	TGTGCCAGCAGCTCGGGACTAGCGGGGGGGAATGAGCAGTTCTTC
TRBV29-1	.	TRBD2	TRBJ2-3	CSVTSGVTDTQYF	TGCAGCGTTACTAGCGGGGTCACGGATACGCAGTATTTT
TRBV24-1	.	.	TRBJ1-2	CATSDRRDAGYTF	TGTGCCACCAGTGACCGGAGGGACGCTGGCTACACCTTC
TRBV7-8	.	.	TRBJ1-4	CASSLEGWTNEKLFF	TGTGCCAGCAGCTTAGAGGGGTGGACTAATGAAAAACTGTTTTTT
TRBV5-1	.	TRBD1	TRBJ1-4	CASNPTGQGSEKLFF	TGCGCCTCCAACCCGACCGGACAGGGTAGCGAAAAACTGTTTTTT
TRBV20-1	.	.	TRBJ2-7	CSATFQYEQYF	TGCAGTGCAACGTTTCAGTACGAGCAGTACTTC
TRBV30	once	TRBD2	TRBJ2-1	CAYSGGPYNEQFF	TGTGCCTATAGCGGGGGGCCCTACAATGAGCAGTTCTTC
TRBV10-3	.	.	TRBJ1-6	CAISVQGYNSPLHF	TGTGCCATCAGTGTCCAGGGCTATAATTCACCCCTCCACTTT
TRBV19	.	.	TRBJ1-1	CASSIPRDLSTEAFF	TGTGCCAGTAGTATCCCCCGGGATCTTAGCACTGAAGCTTTCTTT
TRBV19	.	.	TRBJ1-5	CASSPHPFGPQHF	TGTGCCAGTAGTCCCCACCCTTTCGGGCCCCAGCATTTT
TRBV5-8	.	.	TRBJ2-7	CASSLERQALGSEQYF	TGTGCCAGCAGCTTGGAGCGACAGGCCTTAGGTAGCGAGCAGTACTTC
TRBV14	.	TRBD1	TRBJ1-1	CASSRVQGGWALNTEAFF	TGTGCCAGCAGCCGAGTACAGGGGGGCTGGGCCCTCAACACTGAAGCTTTCTTT
TRBV27	.	TRBD2	TRBJ2-5	CASSSGLAAETQYF	TGTGCCAGCAGTAGTGGACTAGCGGCAGAGACCCAGTACTTC